The 18 T cell receptor beta chains reported below all come from one sample, sequenced in a study of T cell repertoires in cytomegalovirus infection. TCRdb independently ran MiXCR on the reads; one entry per CDR3 protein. The sample carries about 450,000 distinct CDR3 sequences, approximately 33% recorded once. Sequenced: PBMCs. The receptor set was obtained from a human donor in good health (CMV status not recorded). Some clones in this sample may be carry-over from other donors' samples.

The CDR3 sequence is CASSQDWAYNQPQHF. DNA for the CDR3: TGCGCCAGCAGCCAAGATTGGGCCTACAATCAGCCCCAGCATTTT. This chain uses TRBV4-3 with TRBJ1-5; D remains unclear. CDR1 LGHNA and CDR2 YSLEER come from the germline V gene. The CDR3 has 15 residues. V lost 0 bases to trimming and J lost 3 bases, with 9 bases between them.

The rearrangement joins TRBV4-3 to TRBJ2-1, with 11 bases matching TRBD1. This CDR3 has 15 amino acids. The V gene's germline CDR1 is LGHNA and CDR2 YSLEER. J lost 8 bases, V lost 4 bases, and 7 bases had no gene match. CDR3 loop: CASSRGQGASDEQFF. The DNA for the CDR3 is TGCGCCAGCAGCCGCGGACAGGGGGCAAGCGATGAGCAGTTCTTC.

This clonotype occurred many times. V usage is TRBV7-8 and J usage is TRBJ2-5; D is possibly TRBD1 (6 bases). Germline loops: CDR1 SGHVS, CDR2 FQNEAQ. V lost 5 bases and J 5 bases, leaving 18 bases between the germline ends. The CDR3 contains 15 residues. Here the CDR3 DNA reads TGTGCCAGCAGCCCTAACCAGGGGCCAACGGAGACCCAGTACTTC. Protein: CASSPNQGPTETQYF.

The sample holds many counts of this clonotype. CDR3 residues: CASSSASSGASYEQYF. The CDR3 bases are TGTGCCAGCAGCTCCGCCAGTAGCGGGGCCTCCTACGAGCAGTACTTC. This chain uses TRBV7-2 with TRBJ2-7; 8 bases are a match to TRBD2. The V segment lost 4 bases and the J segment 0 bases; nucleotides outside the gene matches: 8. Germline values: CDR1 SGHTA, CDR2 FQGNSA. CDR3 length: 16 amino acids.

The chain links TRBV10-3 to TRBJ1-1; 10 bases are a match to TRBD1. Germline CDR1 reads ENHRY; CDR2 reads SYGVKD. This CDR3 region has 15 residues. V lost 1 base to trimming and J lost 3 bases; unmatched junction nucleotides: 2. The CDR3 loop reads CAISELTGGYTEAFF. CDR3 DNA sequence: TGTGCCATCAGTGAGTTGACAGGGGGCTACACTGAAGCTTTCTTT.

The CDR3 protein is CASSLKPEVGYTF. Written as DNA, the CDR3 is TGTGCCAGCAGTTTAAAGCCCGAGGTCGGCTACACCTTC. V and J are TRBV12-3 or TRBV12-4 and TRBJ1-2; D is ambiguous. The CDR3 length is 13 residues. Trimming left V 2 bases short and J 8 bases short, with 12 bases between.

V usage is TRBV6-1 and J usage is TRBJ1-1; D perhaps matches TRBD1 (5 bases). The V end was cut by 2 bases, the J end by 0 bases, with 16 bases between. The germline V gene encodes CDR1 MNHNS and CDR2 SASEGT. The CDR3 totals 17 residues. The CDR3 nucleotides read TGTGCCAGCAGTGAACCAATCCGGGGACGGATGAACACTGAAGCTTTCTTT. It codes for CASSEPIRGRMNTEAFF.

The chain combines TRBV5-5 with TRBJ2-2; 9 bases are a match to TRBD1. The germline gives CDR1 SGHKS, CDR2 YYEKEE (reference sequence). Trimming cost V 5 bases and J 1 base; bases outside gene matches: 3. The CDR3 loop spans 15 amino acids. CDR3 sequence: CASRRTGVNTGELFF. CDR3 DNA: TGTGCCAGCAGGCGGACAGGGGTGAACACCGGGGAGCTGTTTTTT.

This clonotype was picked up many times. J is TRBJ1-4 and V is TRBV7-2; a possible D gene is TRBD1 (5 bases). The CDR3 has 15 amino acids. The V gene lost 5 bases and the J gene lost 7 bases, with 17 bases spanning the gap. Germline V gene lookup returns CDR1 SGHTA and CDR2 FQGNSA. This chain's CDR3 is CASSLIQGPGEKLFF. The CDR3 nucleotides read TGTGCCAGCAGCCTCATTCAGGGCCCCGGTGAAAAACTGTTTTTT. The variable domain in full, with the rest retrieved from reference TRBV7-2 and TRBJ1-4, is GAGVSQSPSNKVTEKGKDVELRCDPISGHTALYWYRQSLGQGLEFLIYFQGNSAPDKSGLPSDRFSAERTGGSVSTLTIQRTQQEDSAVYLCASSLIQGPGEKLFFGSGTQLSVL.

A word on this clonotype: Since a much larger clone is just one base distant, this may be a read error. V gene TRBV7-8 combines with J gene TRBJ1-5; weak D call: TRBD1 (5 bases). Germline V lookup: CDR1 SGHVS, CDR2 FQNEAQ. V gave up 2 bases and J gave up 6 bases, with 23 bases separating them. This CDR3 spans 18 amino acids. Here the CDR3 reads CASSLNKGRPRIAQPQHF. CDR3 bases: TGTGCCAGCAGCTTAAATAAGGGGCGCCCGCGGATAGCTCAGCCCCAGCATTTT.

The table lists this clonotype with many counts. The V and J genes are TRBV7-8 and TRBJ2-3, with 8 bases lining up with TRBD2. Germline V gene lookup returns CDR1 SGHVS and CDR2 FQNEAQ. After removal of 8 bases from V and 1 base from J, the junction contained 5 bases not matched to a gene. CDR3 length equals 14 residues. CDR3 sequence: CASGTSGRTDTQYF. The CDR3 nucleotides are TGTGCCAGCGGCACTAGCGGTCGCACAGATACGCAGTATTTT.

Only a few counts were recorded for this clonotype. The rearrangement links TRBV20-1 to TRBJ1-5; D is unclear. Trimming took 0 bases from V and 0 from J, leaving 9 bases between them. The CDR3 runs 15 residues. Germline assignment: CDR1 DFQATT and CDR2 SNEGSKA (reference sequence). The CDR3 nucleotides read TGCAGTGCTAGAGAATCCGGATATAGCAATCAGCCCCAGCATTTT. Protein sequence: CSARESGYSNQPQHF.

This clonotype was seen many times. The chain recombines TRBV2 with TRBJ1-5; TRBD1 might be the D (6 bases). Germline V CDR1 and CDR2: SNHLY, FYNNEI. V lost 4 bases and J lost 6, with 13 bases in between. The CDR3 is made up of 14 amino acids. CDR3 in amino acids: CASSGEGGRQPQHF. In nucleotides, the CDR3 is TGTGCCAGCAGTGGAGAGGGGGGGCGTCAGCCCCAGCATTTT.

The table lists this clonotype with a few counts. The rearrangement links TRBV12-3 or TRBV12-4 to TRBJ1-5; the D is unclear. This CDR3 contains 14 residues. V was pared by 3 bases and J by 6 bases, with 12 bases between. The CDR3 region has the DNA TGTGCCAGCAGTTTTTCCGTAGAGGCTCAGCCCCAGCATTTT. Protein: CASSFSVEAQPQHF.

The rearrangement joins TRBV4-1 to TRBJ2-7, with D unclear. CDR1 MGHRA and CDR2 YSYEKL come from the germline V gene. CDR3 length: 13 residues. The V and J ends lost 0 bases and 4 bases respectively, with 7 bases between them. The CDR3 region has the DNA TGCGCCAGCAGCCAAGATGCGGCGTACGAGCAGTACTTC. Amino acids: CASSQDAAYEQYF.

As for this clonotype: A read error is likely, as this CDR3 ends without the conserved phenylalanine or tryptophan. V gene TRBV11-3 combines with J gene TRBJ2-1; D possibly corresponds to TRBD2 (6 bases). CDR3 length: 16 amino acids. Germline V gene sequence: CDR1 SGHNT, CDR2 YENEEA. Trimming cost V 4 bases and J 0 bases, with 13 bases left between them. The CDR3 DNA sequence: TGTGCCAGCAGCTCCACCGGGACTGGCTCCTACAATGAGCAGTTCTTA. Translation gives CASSSTGTGSYNEQFL.

V and J are TRBV6-6 and TRBJ2-5; tentative D call: TRBD2 (6 bases). The CDR3 contains 12 residues. V shed 7 bases and J shed 4 bases, with 10 bases lying between them. The germline CDR1 and CDR2 sequences are MNHNY and SVGAGI (reference sequence). The CDR3 coding sequence is TGTGCCAGCACCCGGCGGGGAGAGACCCAGTACTTC. It codes for CASTRRGETQYF.

This clonotype was observed a handful of times. The chain carries TRBV12-3 or TRBV12-4 and TRBJ2-7; 13 bases fit TRBD2. The CDR3 spans 16 residues. V was clipped by 6 bases and J by 2 bases; unmatched bases: 7. The CDR3 reads CASSPTSGGLTYEQYF. DNA for the CDR3: TGTGCCAGCAGCCCGACTAGCGGGGGGCTGACCTACGAGCAGTACTTC.